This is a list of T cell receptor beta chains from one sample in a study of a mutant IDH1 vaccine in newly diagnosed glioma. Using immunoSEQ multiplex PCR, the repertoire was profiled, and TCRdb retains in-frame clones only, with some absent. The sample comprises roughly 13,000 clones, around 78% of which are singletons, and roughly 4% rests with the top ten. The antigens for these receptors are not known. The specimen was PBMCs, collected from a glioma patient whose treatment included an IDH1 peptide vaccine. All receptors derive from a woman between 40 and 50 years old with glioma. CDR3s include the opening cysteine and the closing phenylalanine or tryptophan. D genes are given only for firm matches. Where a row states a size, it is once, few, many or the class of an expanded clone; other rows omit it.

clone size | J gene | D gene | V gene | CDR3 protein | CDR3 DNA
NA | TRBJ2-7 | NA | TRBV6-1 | CASTTQEGGAHEQYF | TGTGCCAGCACCACCCAGGAAGGAGGGGCCCACGAGCAGTACTTC
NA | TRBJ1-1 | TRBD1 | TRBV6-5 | CASSLTGGRAFF | TGTGCCAGCAGCTTAACAGGGGGAAGAGCTTTCTTT
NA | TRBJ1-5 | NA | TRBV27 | CASSFSGQPQHF | TGTGCCAGCAGTTTTTCTGGGCAGCCCCAGCATTTT
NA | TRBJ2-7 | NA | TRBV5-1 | CASSFGLYYEQYF | TGCGCCAGCAGCTTCGGCCTCTACTACGAGCAGTACTTC
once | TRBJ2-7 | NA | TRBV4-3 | CASSQVEGHYEQYF | TGCGCCAGCAGCCAAGTAGAAGGGCACTACGAGCAGTACTTC
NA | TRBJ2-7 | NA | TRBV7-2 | CASSFNDGYEQYF | TGTGCCAGCAGCTTTAACGACGGATACGAGCAGTACTTC
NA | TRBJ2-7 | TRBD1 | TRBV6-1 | CASSELGDSSYEQYF | TGTGCCAGCAGTGAATTGGGGGACAGCTCCTACGAGCAGTACTTC
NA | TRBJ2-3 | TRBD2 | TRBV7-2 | CASSYRGASGSDTQYF | TGTGCCAGCAGCTACCGCGGGGCTAGCGGATCCGATACGCAGTATTTT
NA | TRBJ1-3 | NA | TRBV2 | CASSPGGSGNTIYF | TGTGCCAGCTCCCCTGGGGGCTCTGGAAACACCATATATTTT
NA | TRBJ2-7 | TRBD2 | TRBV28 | CASMGGSGGYEQYF | TGTGCCAGCATGGGGGGAAGCGGGGGTTACGAGCAGTACTTC
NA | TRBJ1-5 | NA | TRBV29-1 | CSVGGGDQPQHF | TGCAGCGTTGGGGGAGGGGACCAGCCCCAGCATTTT
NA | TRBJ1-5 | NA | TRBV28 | CASNPWRFNQPQHF | TGTGCCAGCAATCCCTGGCGGTTCAATCAGCCCCAGCATTTT
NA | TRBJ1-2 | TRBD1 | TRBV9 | CASHADRGGYGYTF | TGTGCCAGCCACGCGGACAGGGGAGGATATGGCTACACCTTC
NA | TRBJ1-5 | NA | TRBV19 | CASSIGGNQPQHF | TGTGCCAGTAGTATAGGGGGCAATCAGCCCCAGCATTTT
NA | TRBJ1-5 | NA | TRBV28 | CASSLSLGGAQPQHF | TGTGCCAGCAGTTTATCTCTTGGCGGCGCCCAGCCCCAGCATTTT
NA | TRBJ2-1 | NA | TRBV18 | CASSPMGVLDNEQFF | TGTGCCAGCTCACCAATGGGGGTGTTGGACAATGAGCAGTTCTTC
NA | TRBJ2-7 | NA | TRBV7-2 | CASSSLVYSYEQYF | TGTGCCAGCAGCTCCCTAGTATACTCTTACGAGCAGTACTTC
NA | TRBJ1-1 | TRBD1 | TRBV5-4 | CASSPPPDRGFMNTEAFF | TGTGCCAGCAGCCCTCCCCCAGACAGGGGGTTCATGAACACTGAAGCTTTCTTT
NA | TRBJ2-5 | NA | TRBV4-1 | CASSQLQTRAQETQYF | TGCGCCAGCAGCCAACTACAGACTAGAGCGCAAGAGACCCAGTACTTC
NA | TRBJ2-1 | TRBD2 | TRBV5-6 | CAGAGGPQNEQFF | TGTGCCGGCGCGGGGGGGCCCCAAAATGAGCAGTTCTTC